This TCR beta chain was observed in a study of blood T cells in healthy people across ages. Extractions gave at least 6 micrograms of total RNA per sample. Next came a second PCR, run for 7 to 11 cycles, which used a sample-barcoded 5' primer along with a J-beta primer mix. There were at least 3 million CDR3-containing paired-end reads obtained from each sample. TCRdb reprocessed the 5' RACE reads with MiXCR, giving one entry per CDR3 protein. Of 600,000 or so distinct CDR3 sequences listed, roughly 21% are singletons. The receptor was isolated from an older man in good health. Sequencing was carried out using blood.

CDR3 sequence reads: CSLKTVMNTEAFF. In DNA, the CDR3 is TGCAGCCTAAAGACAGTTATGAACACTGAAGCTTTCTTT. This sequence joins TRBV29-1 and TRBJ1-1, with a weak D call TRBD1 (5 bases). From germline, CDR1 is SQVTM and CDR2 ANQGSEA. V was clipped by 8 bases and J by 0 bases, with 13 bases between them. This CDR3 comprises 13 residues.